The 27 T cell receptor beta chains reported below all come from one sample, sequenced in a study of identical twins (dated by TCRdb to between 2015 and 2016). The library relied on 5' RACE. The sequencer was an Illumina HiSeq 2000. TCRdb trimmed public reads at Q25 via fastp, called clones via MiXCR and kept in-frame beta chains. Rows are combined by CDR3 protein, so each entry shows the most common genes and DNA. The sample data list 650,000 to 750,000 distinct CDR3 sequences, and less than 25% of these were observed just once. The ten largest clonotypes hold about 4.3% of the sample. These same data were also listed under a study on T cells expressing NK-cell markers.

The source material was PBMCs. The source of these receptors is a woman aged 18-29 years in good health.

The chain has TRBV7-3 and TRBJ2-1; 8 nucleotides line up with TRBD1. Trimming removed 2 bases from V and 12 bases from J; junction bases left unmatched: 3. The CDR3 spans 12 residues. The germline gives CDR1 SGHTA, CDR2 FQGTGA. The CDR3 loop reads CASSLGQGGQFF. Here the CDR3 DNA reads TGTGCCAGCAGCTTAGGACAGGGTGGGCAGTTCTTC.

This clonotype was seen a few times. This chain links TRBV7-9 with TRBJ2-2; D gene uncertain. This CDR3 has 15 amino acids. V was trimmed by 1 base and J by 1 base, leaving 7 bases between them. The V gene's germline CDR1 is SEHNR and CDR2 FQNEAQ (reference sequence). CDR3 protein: CASSLVERNTGELFF. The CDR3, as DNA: TGTGCCAGCAGCTTAGTGGAGAGGAACACCGGGGAGCTGTTTTTT. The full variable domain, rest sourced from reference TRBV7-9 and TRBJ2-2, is DTGVSQNPRHKITKRGQNVTFRCDPISEHNRLYWYRQTLGQGPEFLTYFQNEAQLEKSRLLSDRFSAERPKGSFSTLEIQRTEQGDSAMYLCASSLVERNTGELFFGEGSRLTVL.

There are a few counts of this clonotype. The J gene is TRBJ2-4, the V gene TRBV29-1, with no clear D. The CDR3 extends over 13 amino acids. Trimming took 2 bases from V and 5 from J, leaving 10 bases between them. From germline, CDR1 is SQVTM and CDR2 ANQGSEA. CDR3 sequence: CSVERLGENIQYF. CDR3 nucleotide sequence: TGCAGCGTTGAAAGGCTAGGTGAAAACATTCAGTACTTC.

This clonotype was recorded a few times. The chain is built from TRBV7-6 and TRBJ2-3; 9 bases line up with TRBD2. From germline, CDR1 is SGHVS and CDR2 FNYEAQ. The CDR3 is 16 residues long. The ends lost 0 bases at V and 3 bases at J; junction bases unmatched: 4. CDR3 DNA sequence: TGTGCCAGCAGCTTAGCTAGCGGGGGAGTGACAGATACGCAGTATTTT. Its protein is CASSLASGGVTDTQYF.

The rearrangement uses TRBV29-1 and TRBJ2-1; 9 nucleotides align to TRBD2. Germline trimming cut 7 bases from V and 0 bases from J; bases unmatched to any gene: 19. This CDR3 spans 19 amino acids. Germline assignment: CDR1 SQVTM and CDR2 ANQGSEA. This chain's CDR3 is CSADWTGLAPQSSYNEQFF. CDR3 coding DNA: TGCAGCGCAGATTGGACGGGACTAGCACCCCAAAGCTCCTACAATGAGCAGTTCTTC.

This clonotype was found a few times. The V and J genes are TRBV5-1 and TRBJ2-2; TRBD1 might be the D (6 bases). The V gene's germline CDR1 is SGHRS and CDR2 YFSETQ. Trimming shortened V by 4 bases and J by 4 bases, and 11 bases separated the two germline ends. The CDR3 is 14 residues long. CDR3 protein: CASSTGQLTGELFF. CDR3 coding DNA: TGCGCCAGCAGCACCGGACAGCTCACCGGGGAGCTGTTTTTT. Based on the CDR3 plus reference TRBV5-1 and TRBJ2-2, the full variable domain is KAGVTQTPRYLIKTRGQQVTLSCSPISGHRSVSWYQQTPGQGLQFLFEYFSETQRNKGNFPGRFSGRQFSNSRSEMNVSTLELGDSALYLCASSTGQLTGELFFGEGSRLTVL.

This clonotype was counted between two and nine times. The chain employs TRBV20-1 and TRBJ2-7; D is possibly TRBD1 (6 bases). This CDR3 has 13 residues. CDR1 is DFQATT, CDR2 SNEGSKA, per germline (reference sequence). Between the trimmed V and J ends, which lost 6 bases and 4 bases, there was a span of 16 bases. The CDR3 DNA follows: TGCAGTGCCGTCGTGGACAGAACATACGAGCAGTACTTC. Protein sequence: CSAVVDRTYEQYF.

The CDR3 sequence is CASSLSPGVNTEAFF. Written as DNA, the CDR3 is TGTGCCAGCAGCTTAAGCCCAGGGGTGAACACTGAAGCTTTCTTT. This chain uses TRBV11-3 with TRBJ1-1; weak D call: TRBD1 (6 bases). The CDR3 consists of 15 residues. Trimming removed 2 bases at V and 0 bases at J, with 10 bases between. Germline CDR1 reads SGHNT; CDR2 reads YENEEA. Looking up the rest from reference TRBV11-3 and TRBJ1-1 gives the full variable domain: EAGVVQSPRYKIIEKKQPVAFWCNPISGHNTLYWYLQNLGQGPELLIRYENEEAVDDSQLPKDRFSAERLKGVDSTLKIQPAELGDSAVYLCASSLSPGVNTEAFFGQGTRLTVV.

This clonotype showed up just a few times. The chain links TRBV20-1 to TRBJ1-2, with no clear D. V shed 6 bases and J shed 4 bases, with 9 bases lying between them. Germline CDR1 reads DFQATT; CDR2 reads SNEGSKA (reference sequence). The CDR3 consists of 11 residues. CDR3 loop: CSAAGIYGYTF. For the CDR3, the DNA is TGCAGTGCCGCGGGTATCTATGGCTACACCTTC.

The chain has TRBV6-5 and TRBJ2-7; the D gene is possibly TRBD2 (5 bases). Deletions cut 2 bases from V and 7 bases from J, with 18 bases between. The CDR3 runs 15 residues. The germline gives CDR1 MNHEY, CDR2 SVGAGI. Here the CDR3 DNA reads TGTGCCAGCAGTTACGGGCCTCAGGAGGCCACGGAGCAGTACTTC. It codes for CASSYGPQEATEQYF.

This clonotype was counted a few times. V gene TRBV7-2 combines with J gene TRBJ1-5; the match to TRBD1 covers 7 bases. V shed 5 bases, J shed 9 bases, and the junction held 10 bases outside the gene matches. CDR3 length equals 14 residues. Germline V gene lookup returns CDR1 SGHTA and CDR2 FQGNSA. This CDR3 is CASSHDRALRPQHF. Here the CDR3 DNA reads TGTGCCAGCAGCCACGACAGGGCCCTCCGGCCCCAGCATTTT.

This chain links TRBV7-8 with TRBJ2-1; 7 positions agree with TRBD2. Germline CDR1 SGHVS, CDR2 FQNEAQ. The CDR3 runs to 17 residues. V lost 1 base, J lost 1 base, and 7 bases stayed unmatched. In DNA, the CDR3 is TGTGCCAGCAGCTTAGTTCGAGGCGGGAGATCCTACAATGAGCAGTTCTTC. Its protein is CASSLVRGGRSYNEQFF. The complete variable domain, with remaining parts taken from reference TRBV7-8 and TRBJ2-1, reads GAGVSQSPRYKVAKRGQDVALRCDPISGHVSLFWYQQALGQGPEFLTYFQNEAQLDKSGLPSDRFFAERPEGSVSTLKIQRTQQEDSAVYLCASSLVRGGRSYNEQFFGPGTRLTVL.

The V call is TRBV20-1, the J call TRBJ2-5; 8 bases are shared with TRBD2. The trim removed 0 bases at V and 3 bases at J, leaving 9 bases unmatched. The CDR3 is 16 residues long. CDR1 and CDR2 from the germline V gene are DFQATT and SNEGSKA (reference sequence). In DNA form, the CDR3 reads TGCAGTGCTAGAGATCTCGCGGGAGGAAGAAAAGAGACCCAGTACTTC. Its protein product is CSARDLAGGRKETQYF.

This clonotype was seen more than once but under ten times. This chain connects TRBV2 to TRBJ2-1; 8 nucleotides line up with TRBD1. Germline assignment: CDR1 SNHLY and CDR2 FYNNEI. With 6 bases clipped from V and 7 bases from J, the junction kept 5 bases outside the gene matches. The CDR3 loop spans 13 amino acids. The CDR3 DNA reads TGTGCCAGCAGACACACAGGGGGGAATGAGCAGTTCTTC. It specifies CASRHTGGNEQFF.

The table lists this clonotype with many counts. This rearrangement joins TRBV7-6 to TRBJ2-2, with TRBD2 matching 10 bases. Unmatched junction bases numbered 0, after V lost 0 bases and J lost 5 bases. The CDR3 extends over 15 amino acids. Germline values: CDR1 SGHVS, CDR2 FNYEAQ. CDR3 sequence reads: CASSLASGRTGELFF. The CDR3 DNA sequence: TGTGCCAGCAGCTTAGCTAGCGGGAGGACCGGGGAGCTGTTTTTT.

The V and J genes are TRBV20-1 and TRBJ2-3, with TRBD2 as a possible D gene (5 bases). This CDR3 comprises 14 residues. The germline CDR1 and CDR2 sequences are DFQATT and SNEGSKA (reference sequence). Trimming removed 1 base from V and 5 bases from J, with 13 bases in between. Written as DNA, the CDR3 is TGCAGTGCTAGAGCAAATAGCGTTGGAGATACGCAGTATTTT. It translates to CSARANSVGDTQYF.

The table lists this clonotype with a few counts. CDR3: CSASRDSGELFF. Here the CDR3 DNA reads TGCAGTGCTAGCCGGGACAGCGGGGAGCTGTTTTTT. The rearrangement joins TRBV20-1 to TRBJ2-2, with 7 positions matching TRBD1. This CDR3 comprises 12 residues. Germline-derived CDR1 and CDR2 are DFQATT and SNEGSKA (reference sequence). Trimming removed 3 bases from V and 7 bases from J; junction bases left unmatched: 2.

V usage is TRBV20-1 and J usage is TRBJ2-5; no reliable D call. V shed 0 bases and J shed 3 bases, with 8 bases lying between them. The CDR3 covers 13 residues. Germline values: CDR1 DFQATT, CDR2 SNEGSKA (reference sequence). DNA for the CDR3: TGCAGTGCTAGAGATCTCCCGAAAGAGACCCAGTACTTC. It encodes CSARDLPKETQYF.

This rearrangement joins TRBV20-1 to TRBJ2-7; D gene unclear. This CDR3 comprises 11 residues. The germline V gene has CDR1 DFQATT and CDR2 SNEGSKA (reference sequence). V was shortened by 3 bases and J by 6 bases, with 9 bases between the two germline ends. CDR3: CSASQVSEQYF. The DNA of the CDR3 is TGCAGTGCTAGCCAGGTGTCCGAGCAGTACTTC.

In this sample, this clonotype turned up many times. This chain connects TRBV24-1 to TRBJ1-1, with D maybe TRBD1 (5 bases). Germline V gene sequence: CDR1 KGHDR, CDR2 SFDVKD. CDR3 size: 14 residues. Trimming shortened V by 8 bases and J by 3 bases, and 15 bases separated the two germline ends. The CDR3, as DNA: TGTGCCACCAATCGCCCCGGGGGGGACACTGAAGCTTTCTTT. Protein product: CATNRPGGDTEAFF.

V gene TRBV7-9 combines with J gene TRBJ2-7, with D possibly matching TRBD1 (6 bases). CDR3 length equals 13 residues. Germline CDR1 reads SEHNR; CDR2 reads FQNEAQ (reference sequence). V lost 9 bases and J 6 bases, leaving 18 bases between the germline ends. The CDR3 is CASDDRTPGEQYF. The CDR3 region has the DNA TGTGCCAGTGACGACAGGACCCCCGGCGAGCAGTACTTC.

CDR3 DNA sequence: TGTGCCAGCAGCCCGTCCGGGACTACCCAAGAGACCCAGTACTTC. Its protein product is CASSPSGTTQETQYF. The J gene is TRBJ2-5, the V gene TRBV9; 7 nucleotides match TRBD2. The germline CDR1 and CDR2 sequences are SGDLS and YYNGEE. J lost 1 base, V lost 4 bases, and 7 bases had no gene match. CDR3 size: 15 residues.

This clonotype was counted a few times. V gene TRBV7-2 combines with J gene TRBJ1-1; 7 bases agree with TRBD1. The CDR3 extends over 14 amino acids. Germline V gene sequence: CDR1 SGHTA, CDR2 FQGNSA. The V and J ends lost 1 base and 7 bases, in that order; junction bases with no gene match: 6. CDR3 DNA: TGTGCCAGCAGCTTAGTGGGGACAGCACGTGAAGCTTTCTTT. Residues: CASSLVGTAREAFF.

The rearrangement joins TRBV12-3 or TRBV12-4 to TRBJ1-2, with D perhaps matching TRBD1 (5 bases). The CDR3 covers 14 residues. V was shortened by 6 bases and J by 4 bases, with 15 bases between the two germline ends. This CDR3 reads CASSPRQSGYGYTF. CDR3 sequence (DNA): TGTGCCAGCAGCCCCAGACAGTCAGGCTATGGCTACACCTTC.

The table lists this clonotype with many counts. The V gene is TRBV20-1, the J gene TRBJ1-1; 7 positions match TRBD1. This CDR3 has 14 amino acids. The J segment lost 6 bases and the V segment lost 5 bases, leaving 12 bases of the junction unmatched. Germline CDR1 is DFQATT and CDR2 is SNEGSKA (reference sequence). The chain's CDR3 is CSAPRGATNAEAFF. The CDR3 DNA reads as TGCAGTGCTCCCAGGGGGGCTACCAACGCTGAAGCTTTCTTT.

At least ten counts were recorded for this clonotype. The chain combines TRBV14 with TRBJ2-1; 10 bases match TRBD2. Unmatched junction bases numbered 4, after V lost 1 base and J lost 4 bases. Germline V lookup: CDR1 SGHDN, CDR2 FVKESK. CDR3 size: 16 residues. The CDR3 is CASSQVAGGFYNEQFF. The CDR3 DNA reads TGTGCCAGCAGCCAAGTAGCGGGGGGATTTTACAATGAGCAGTTCTTC.

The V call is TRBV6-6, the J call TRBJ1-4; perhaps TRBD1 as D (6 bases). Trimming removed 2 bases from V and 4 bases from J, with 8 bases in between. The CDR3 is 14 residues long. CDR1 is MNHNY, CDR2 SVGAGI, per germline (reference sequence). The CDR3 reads CASSYPDSNEKLFF. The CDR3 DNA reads TGTGCCAGCAGTTACCCGGACAGTAATGAAAAACTGTTTTTT.